The following is a TCR beta chain sequence with its context. Its specificity is unknown. This record comes from a study of ipilimumab plus nivolumab after autologous stem cell transplantation. Study overall: Median doses per patient: roughly 5 ipilimumab, 7 to 9 nivolumab. The DLBCL cohort had primary refractory and relapsed disease, with 18-month progression-free survival of about 86% and 29%. Study-level points and caveats: Per the authors, repertoire, Treg and microbiota data justify further study.

Some clones are missing from TCRdb's copy, which holds only in-frame ones; the method was immunoSEQ multiplex PCR. The sample contains around 84,000 clones, around 80% of which appear only once. Starting 14 to 28 days after autologous transplant, ipilimumab 1 mg/kg was given. From germline, CDR1 is SGHAT and CDR2 FQNNGV. The CDR3 spans 16 residues. V lost 5 bases to trimming and J lost 3 bases; unmatched junction nucleotides: 6. This chain connects TRBV11-2 to TRBJ2-7, with TRBD2 matching over 14 bases. The clonotype originates from a male donor with diffuse large B-cell lymphoma. Sequenced here: PBMCs, sampled in a trial of ipilimumab plus nivolumab as post-transplant consolidation. In nucleotides, the CDR3 is TGTGCCAGCAGCCGCCGGACTAGCGGGGGGAACTACGAGCAGTACTTC. This encodes CASSRRTSGGNYEQYF.